This T cell receptor (beta chain) came from a study of cytomegalovirus exposure and HLA in healthy donors. This PCR relied on a set of 60 Vbeta primers and 13 Jbeta primers. The assay was immunoSEQ multiplex PCR, and TCRdb's table has in-frame clones only and misses some. The sample yields 120,000 or so clones, over 75% seen once. Germline CDR1 and CDR2: MNHNY and SVGAGI (reference sequence). Trimming removed 9 bases from V and 9 bases from J; junction bases left unmatched: 2. CDR3 length: 10 residues. The table lists this clone with a few counts. This TCR was sampled from a man aged 18 to 35 in good health and CMV-seropositive. The sample consisted of PBMCs. The V gene is TRBV6-6, the J gene TRBJ2-1, with 7 nucleotides matching TRBD2. This chain's CDR3 is CASGGGEQFF. In DNA form, the CDR3 reads TGTGCCAGTGGGGGGGGTGAGCAGTTCTTC.